This T cell receptor beta chain comes out of a study of T cells in Graves' hyperthyroidism and ophthalmopathy. Study-level information: Blood from the periphery was taken at initial diagnosis, before any treatment.

This clonotype was seen only a few times. No antigen is known for it. Inclusion characteristics of ophthalmopathy patients comprised a Clinical Activity Score of at least 3, a NOSPECS grade of at least 4, and duration under 3 months. There were TCR beta CDR3 regions amplified from RNA transcripts. The HTBI primer set served for first-round RT-PCR of the TCR CDR3. Each CDR3 protein is one row after TCRdb ran MiXCR on the multiplex PCR reads. This sample has about half a million distinct CDR3 sequences, with roughly a sixth found just once. The CDR3 length is 15 residues. V shed 0 bases and J shed 4 bases, with 12 bases lying between them. The germline V gene encodes CDR1 SGHTS and CDR2 YDEGEE. Study-wide points: The model's output predicted ophthalmopathy at a median of about 5.9 months prior to onset. Blood also carried most thyroid clonotypes expanded above 0.001.

The sequence derives from a young woman with Graves' ophthalmopathy. The V gene is TRBV5-8, the J gene TRBJ2-3, with D uncertain. The source material was blood. The CDR3 DNA is TGTGCCAGCAGCTTGGGCGTCGCAAACTCAGATACGCAGTATTTT. Amino acids: CASSLGVANSDTQYF.